Reported below is one T cell receptor (beta chain). Its antigen is still unknown. Germline CDR1 and CDR2: SGDLS and YYNGEE. This CDR3 is 14 amino acids long. The V end lost 5 bases, the J end lost 1 base, and 12 bases lay between the germline ends. Donors had no recently reported acute infections or vaccinations and were HIV-negative. This sample stems from a study of shared clonotypes between healthy human individuals. Study results and limitations: Depth of sequencing was expected to influence donor clonotype sharing.

DNA input for the unsorted PBMC replicate PCRs was 300 ng, some 31,000 T cell genomes. Authors' data handling: As immunoSEQ supplied junction-only sequences (without quality scores), filtering differed. Produced via immunoSEQ multiplex PCR; TCRdb's table is partial and in-frame only. V and J calls and clone size come straight from that table; D and trimming were deduced from the DNA. Altogether about 490,000 clones are present, less than 80% being singletons, with the ten largest covering over 10%. Input material: PBMCs. This chain connects TRBV9 to TRBJ1-1; a weak D match, TRBD1 (5 bases). This TCR derives from a middle-aged woman in good health. Some clones in this sample may be carry-over from other donors' samples. Here the CDR3 DNA reads TGTGCCAGCAGTGCGACGGGGGGGAACACTGAAGCTTTCTTT. Its protein product is CASSATGGNTEAFF.